This entry lists 14 T cell receptor beta chains sequenced from one sample in a study of blood T cell repertoires in COVID-19. Using immunoSEQ multiplex PCR, the repertoire was profiled, and TCRdb retains in-frame clones only, with some absent. The sample consists of 200,000 to 300,000 clones, about three quarters of them appearing once. Sequencing input: peripheral blood. All receptors come from a woman older than 75 with acute or convalescent COVID-19.

The gene calls are TRBV12-3 or TRBV12-4 and TRBJ1-5; TRBD1 is a possible D gene (5 bases). The length of the CDR3 is 13 residues. V dropped 3 bases and J dropped 6 bases, with 9 bases sitting between them. The CDR3 DNA reads TGTGCCAGCAGTTTCAGGGATCTTCAGCCCCAGCATTTT. Translated: CASSFRDLQPQHF.

The CDR3 is CASRPPTGSTGELFF. Written as DNA, the CDR3 is TGTGCCAGCAGACCCCCGACAGGGTCCACCGGGGAGCTGTTTTTT. The V call is TRBV28, the J call TRBJ2-2; 7 bases are a match to TRBD1. CDR3 length: 15 amino acids. The V gene's germline CDR1 is MDHEN and CDR2 SYDVKM. V shed 6 bases and J 4 bases; nucleotides not matched to a gene: 8.

This chain uses TRBV4-2 with TRBJ2-1; TRBD2 matches at 7 bases. Germline V gives CDR1 LGHNA, CDR2 YNFKEQ. Trimming cost V 0 bases and J 0 bases; bases outside gene matches: 2. This CDR3 spans 16 amino acids. In nucleotides, the CDR3 is TGTGCCAGCAGCCAAGATGGCGGGAGCTCCTACAATGAGCAGTTCTTC. Amino acids: CASSQDGGSSYNEQFF.

J is TRBJ2-3 and V is TRBV6-5; D might be TRBD2 (5 bases). Trimming stripped 2 bases from V and 4 bases from J, with 13 bases between. Germline CDR1 and CDR2: MNHEY and SVGAGI. The CDR3 is 15 residues long. Here the CDR3 reads CASSYRTGNPDTQYF. CDR3 coding DNA: TGTGCCAGCAGTTACCGGACGGGGAACCCAGATACGCAGTATTTT.

With regard to this clone: A junction boundary mismatches the germline segment, possibly from a read error. The chain carries TRBV10-2 and TRBJ1-1; TRBD1 matches at 9 bases. CDR1 and CDR2 (germline): WSHSY, SAAADI. The length of the CDR3 is 14 residues. CDR3 in DNA: TGCGCCAGCACTGAGGACAGGGGAAACACTGAAGCTTTCTTT. Its translation: CASTEDRGNTEAFF.

This clone was found a few times. The chain has TRBV19 and TRBJ1-5, with a possible D match to TRBD1 (5 bases). V was shortened by 5 bases and J by 0 bases, with 8 bases between the two germline ends. There are 14 residues in the CDR3. From germline, CDR1 is LNHDA and CDR2 SQIVND (reference sequence). CDR3 loop: CASSPDSSNQPQHF. DNA for the CDR3: TGTGCCAGTAGTCCCGACAGTAGCAATCAGCCCCAGCATTTT. Based on the CDR3 plus reference TRBV19 and TRBJ1-5, the full variable domain is DGGITQSPKYLFRKEGQNVTLSCEQNLNHDAMYWYRQDPGQGLRLIYYSQIVNDFQKGDIAEGYSVSREKKESFPLTVTSAQKNPTAFYLCASSPDSSNQPQHFGDGTRLSIL.

This clone was recorded once. V gene TRBV27 combines with J gene TRBJ2-7; 10 bases line up with TRBD2. Germline CDR1 reads MNHEY; CDR2 reads SMNVEV (reference sequence). The CDR3 loop spans 16 amino acids. With V trimmed by 3 bases and J by 2 bases, 7 bases remained unmatched. CDR3: CASSLSSGSETYEQYF. CDR3 sequence (DNA): TGTGCCAGCAGTTTGTCTAGCGGGAGCGAGACCTACGAGCAGTACTTC.

This rearrangement joins TRBV5-4 to TRBJ1-1, with 7 bases identical to TRBD1. There are 14 residues in the CDR3. V lost 3 bases, J lost 4 bases, and 6 bases stayed unmatched. Germline CDR1 is SGHNT and CDR2 is YYREEE (reference sequence). CDR3: CASSSNRGGTEAFF. The CDR3 DNA sequence: TGTGCCAGCAGCTCGAACAGGGGTGGCACTGAAGCTTTCTTT.

Note on this clone: This sample also contains other DNA sequences that code for the same CDR3. This chain joins TRBV4-1 and TRBJ1-1, with 7 nucleotides matching TRBD1. Per the germline V gene, CDR1 is MGHRA and CDR2 is YSYEKL. The CDR3 has 17 amino acids. V shed 0 bases, J shed 2 bases, and the junction held 9 bases outside the gene matches. CDR3 protein: CASSQDRPGTANTEAFF. CDR3 DNA: TGCGCCAGCAGCCAAGACCGTCCAGGGACAGCTAACACTGAAGCTTTCTTT.

This clone was observed at least ten times. The chain is built from TRBV6-5 and TRBJ1-1, with D possibly being TRBD1 (5 bases). The V gene lost 6 bases and the J gene lost 0 bases, with 11 bases spanning the gap. The CDR3 is 14 residues long. CDR1 is MNHEY and CDR2 is SVGAGI in the germline V gene. For the CDR3, the DNA is TGTGCCAGCAGGGAGACAGAAATGAACACTGAAGCTTTCTTT. Its protein product is CASRETEMNTEAFF.

V usage is TRBV7-2 and J usage is TRBJ2-2, with 13 bases lining up with TRBD2. Germline V gene lookup returns CDR1 SGHTA and CDR2 FQGNSA. The CDR3 has 16 amino acids. Trimming cost V 5 bases and J 2 bases; bases outside gene matches: 2. The DNA for the CDR3 is TGTGCCAGCAGCCGGACTAGCGGGGGAAACACCGGGGAGCTGTTTTTT. This sequence encodes CASSRTSGGNTGELFF.

DNA of the CDR3: TGTGCCAGCACCTCCCTCAACTATGGCTACACCTTC. Residues: CASTSLNYGYTF. This chain links TRBV6-5 with TRBJ1-2; no reliable D call. Per germline, CDR1 MNHEY and CDR2 SVGAGI. V lost 7 bases and J lost 2, with 8 bases in between. CDR3 length: 12 residues.

About this clone itself: Other DNA variants within this sample encode the same CDR3. The rearrangement uses TRBV5-6 and TRBJ1-2, with D possibly matching TRBD1 (6 bases). Deletions cut 4 bases from V and 5 bases from J, with 9 bases between. The CDR3 loop spans 12 amino acids. The germline V gene encodes CDR1 SGHDT and CDR2 YYEEEE. In DNA form, the CDR3 reads TGTGCCAGCAGCCTAGGACAGTATGGCTACACCTTC. Translated, it gives CASSLGQYGYTF.

This chain joins TRBV19 and TRBJ1-5; D ambiguous. There are 12 residues in the CDR3. Germline CDR1 and CDR2: LNHDA and SQIVND (reference sequence). Deletions cut 4 bases from V and 5 bases from J, with 6 bases between. This CDR3 is CASSNQDQPQHF. For the CDR3, the DNA is TGTGCCAGTAGTAATCAGGATCAGCCCCAGCATTTT. The full variable domain, in which reference TRBV19 and TRBJ1-5 provide the parts outside the CDR3, is DGGITQSPKYLFRKEGQNVTLSCEQNLNHDAMYWYRQDPGQGLRLIYYSQIVNDFQKGDIAEGYSVSREKKESFPLTVTSAQKNPTAFYLCASSNQDQPQHFGDGTRLSIL.